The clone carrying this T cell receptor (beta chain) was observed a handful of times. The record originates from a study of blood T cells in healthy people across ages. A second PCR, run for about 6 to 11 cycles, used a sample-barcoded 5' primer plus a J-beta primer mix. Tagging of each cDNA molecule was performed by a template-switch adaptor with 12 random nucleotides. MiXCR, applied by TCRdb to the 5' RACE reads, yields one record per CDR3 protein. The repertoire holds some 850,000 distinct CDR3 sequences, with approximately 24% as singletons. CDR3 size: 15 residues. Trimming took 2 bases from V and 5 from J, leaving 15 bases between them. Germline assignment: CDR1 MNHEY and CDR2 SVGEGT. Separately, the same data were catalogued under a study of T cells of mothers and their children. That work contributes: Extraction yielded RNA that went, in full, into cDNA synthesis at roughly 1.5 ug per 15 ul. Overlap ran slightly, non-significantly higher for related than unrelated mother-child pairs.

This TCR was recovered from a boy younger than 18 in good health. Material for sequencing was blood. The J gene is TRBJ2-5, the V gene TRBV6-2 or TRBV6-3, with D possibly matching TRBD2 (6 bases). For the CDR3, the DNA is TGTGCCAGCAGTTACATGGAGAGGGAGGAGGAGACCCAGTACTTC. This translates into CASSYMEREEETQYF.